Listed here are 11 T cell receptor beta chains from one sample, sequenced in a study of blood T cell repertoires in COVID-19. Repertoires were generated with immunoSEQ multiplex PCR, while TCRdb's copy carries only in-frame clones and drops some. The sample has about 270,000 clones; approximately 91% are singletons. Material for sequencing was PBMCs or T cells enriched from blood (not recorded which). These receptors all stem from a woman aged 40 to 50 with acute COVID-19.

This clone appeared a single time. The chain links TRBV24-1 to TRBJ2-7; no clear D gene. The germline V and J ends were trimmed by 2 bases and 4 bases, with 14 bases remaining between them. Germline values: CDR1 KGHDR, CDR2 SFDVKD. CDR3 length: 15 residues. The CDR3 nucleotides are TGTGCCACCAGTGATTCCATGGCAAAGACATACGAGCAGTACTTC. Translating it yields CATSDSMAKTYEQYF.

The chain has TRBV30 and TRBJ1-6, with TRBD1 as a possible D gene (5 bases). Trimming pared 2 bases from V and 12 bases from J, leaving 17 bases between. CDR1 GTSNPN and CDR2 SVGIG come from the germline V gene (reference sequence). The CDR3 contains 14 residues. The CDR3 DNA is TGTGCCTGGAGTACGTTTCAGGGAAGTATACCCCTCCACTTT. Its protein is CAWSTFQGSIPLHF.

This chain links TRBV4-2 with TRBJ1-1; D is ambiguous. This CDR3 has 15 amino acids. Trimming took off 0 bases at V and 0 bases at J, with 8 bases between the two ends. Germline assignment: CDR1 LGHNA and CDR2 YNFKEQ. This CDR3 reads CASSQESAVNTEAFF. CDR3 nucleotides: TGTGCCAGCAGCCAAGAGTCTGCAGTGAACACTGAAGCTTTCTTT.

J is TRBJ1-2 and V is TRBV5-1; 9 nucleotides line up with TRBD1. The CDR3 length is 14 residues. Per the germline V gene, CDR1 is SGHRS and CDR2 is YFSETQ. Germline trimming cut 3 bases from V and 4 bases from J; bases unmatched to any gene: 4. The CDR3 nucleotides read TGCGCCAGCAGCTCCGGGACAGGGAGCTATGGCTACACCTTC. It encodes CASSSGTGSYGYTF. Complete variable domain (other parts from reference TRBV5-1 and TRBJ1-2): KAGVTQTPRYLIKTRGQQVTLSCSPISGHRSVSWYQQTPGQGLQFLFEYFSETQRNKGNFPGRFSGRQFSNSRSEMNVSTLELGDSALYLCASSSGTGSYGYTFGSGTRLTVV.

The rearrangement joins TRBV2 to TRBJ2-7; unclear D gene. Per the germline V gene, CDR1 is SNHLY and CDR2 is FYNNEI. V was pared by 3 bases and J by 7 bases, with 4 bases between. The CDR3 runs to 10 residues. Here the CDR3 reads CASSDGEQYF. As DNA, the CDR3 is TGTGCCAGCAGTGACGGGGAGCAGTACTTC.

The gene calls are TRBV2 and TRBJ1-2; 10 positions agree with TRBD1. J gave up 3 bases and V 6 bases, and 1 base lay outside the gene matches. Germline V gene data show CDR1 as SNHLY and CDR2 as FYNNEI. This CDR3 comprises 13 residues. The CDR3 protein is CASRGTGDYGYTF. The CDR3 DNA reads TGTGCCAGCAGGGGGACAGGGGACTATGGCTACACCTTC. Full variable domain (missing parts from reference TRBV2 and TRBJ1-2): EPEVTQTPSHQVTQMGQEVILRCVPISNHLYFYWYRQILGQKVEFLVSFYNNEISEKSEIFDDQFSVERPDGSNFTLKIRSTKLEDSAMYFCASRGTGDYGYTFGSGTRLTVV.

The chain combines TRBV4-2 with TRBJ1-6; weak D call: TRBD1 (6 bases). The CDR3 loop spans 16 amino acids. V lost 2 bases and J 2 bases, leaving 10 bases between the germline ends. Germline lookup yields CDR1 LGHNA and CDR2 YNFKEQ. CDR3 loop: CASSQSGGPYNSPLHF. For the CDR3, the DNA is TGTGCCAGCAGCCAATCGGGGGGGCCCTATAATTCACCCCTCCACTTT.

The CDR3 DNA reads as TGTGCCAGCTCAAAGGGAGTCCAGCCCCAGCATTTT. Translation gives CASSKGVQPQHF. The chain combines TRBV28 with TRBJ1-5; D is unclear. The CDR3 spans 12 residues. Germline loops: CDR1 MDHEN, CDR2 SYDVKM. V was shortened by 8 bases and J by 7 bases, with 12 bases between the two germline ends.

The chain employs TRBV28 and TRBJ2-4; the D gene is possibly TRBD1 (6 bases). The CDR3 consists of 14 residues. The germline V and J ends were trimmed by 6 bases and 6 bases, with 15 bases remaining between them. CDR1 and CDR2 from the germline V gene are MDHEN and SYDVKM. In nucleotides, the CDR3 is TGTGCCAGCAGGAAACAGGGCGGCGGAAACATTCAGTACTTC. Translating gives CASRKQGGGNIQYF.

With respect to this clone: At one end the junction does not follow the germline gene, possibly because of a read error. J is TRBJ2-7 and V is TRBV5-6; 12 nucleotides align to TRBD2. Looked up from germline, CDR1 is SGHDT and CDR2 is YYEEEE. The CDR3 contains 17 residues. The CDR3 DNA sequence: TGTGCCAGCAGCTTGCAAGCCGCCCGACTAGCGGGGGTACCTTTGGACTTC. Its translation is CASSLQAARLAGVPLDF. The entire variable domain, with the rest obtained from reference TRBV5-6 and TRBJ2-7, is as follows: DAGVTQSPTHLIKTRGQQVTLRCSPKSGHDTVSWYQQALGQGPQFIFQYYEEEERQRGNFPDRFSGHQFPNYSSELNVNALLLGDSALYLCASSLQAARLAGVPLDFGPGTRLTVT.

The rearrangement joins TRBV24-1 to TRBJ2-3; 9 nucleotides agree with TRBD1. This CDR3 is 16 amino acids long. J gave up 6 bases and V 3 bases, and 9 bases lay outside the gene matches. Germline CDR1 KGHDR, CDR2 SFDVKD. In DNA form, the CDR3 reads TGTGCCACCAGTGATCGTAACAGGGGGCCATCTGATACGCAGTATTTT. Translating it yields CATSDRNRGPSDTQYF.